Listed below are T cell receptor beta chains from one sample, sequenced in a study of T cells in Graves' hyperthyroidism and ophthalmopathy. TCRdb reanalysed the multiplex PCR reads using MiXCR and keeps one entry per CDR3 protein. The data contain under 300,000 distinct CDR3 sequences, 10% to 15% of them singletons. The sequencing input was blood. These receptor sequences come from a woman aged 30 to 39 with Graves' hyperthyroidism that later progressed to Graves' ophthalmopathy. CDR3s include the opening cysteine and the closing phenylalanine or tryptophan. The D gene is left open where the match is weak. Clone size appears in some rows only: once, few, many, or a class for an expanded clone.

D	size	V	J	length	CDR3
NA	many	TRBV7-2	TRBJ1-1	13	CASSWGWNTEAFF
NA	few	TRBV7-2	TRBJ2-7	17	CASSLELDWDSSYEQYF
TRBD2	many	TRBV6-5	TRBJ2-7	15	CASSYSASGAYEQYF
NA	NA	TRBV18	TRBJ1-5	14	CASSLDSFNQPQHF
NA	NA	TRBV19	TRBJ2-3	13	CASSKTSTDTQYF
TRBD2	many	TRBV28	TRBJ2-1	15	CASRTSGGYSNEQFF
NA	many	TRBV6-2/TRBV6-3	TRBJ1-3	15	CASSLLSGSGNTIYF
NA	many	TRBV7-2	TRBJ2-5	14	CASSLVSRQETQYF
NA	many	TRBV28	TRBJ1-1	13	CASYQGLNTEAFF
TRBD1	many	TRBV19	TRBJ1-5	15	CASNPQGRGNQPQHF
NA	many	TRBV5-1	TRBJ1-1	16	CASSPGGRRWDTEAFF
TRBD1	many	TRBV19	TRBJ1-1	16	CASSILGDRANTEAFF
NA	many	TRBV6-1	TRBJ2-1	14	CASSEEAAYNEQFF
TRBD2	few	TRBV9	TRBJ2-1	16	CASSATGLAGYNEQFF
TRBD2	NA	TRBV6-2/TRBV6-3	TRBJ2-3	17	CASSYARTSGKVDTQYF
TRBD2	many	TRBV20-1	TRBJ2-3	16	CSAIRFHSGRTDTQYF
NA	many	TRBV12-3/TRBV12-4	TRBJ2-5	15	CASSSTRLVEETQYF
NA	many	TRBV6-2/TRBV6-3	TRBJ2-7	14	CASSYSNMAYEQYF
TRBD1	many	TRBV27	TRBJ1-2	16	CASSFSTGGLDYGYTF
NA	many	TRBV7-9	TRBJ2-3	16	CASRSKLGESTDTQYF
NA	few	TRBV25-1	TRBJ1-1	13	CASRMEGNTEAFF
NA	many	TRBV4-1	TRBJ2-3	13	CASSQTGRDTQYF
TRBD1	NA	TRBV20-1	TRBJ2-5	13	CSPYLGGAETQYF
NA	many	TRBV6-2/TRBV6-3	TRBJ2-1	16	CASSSTLKGSYNEQFF
NA	many	TRBV28	TRBJ2-5	17	CASSLLPLGLLEETQYF
NA	many	TRBV6-1	TRBJ2-3	14	CASSEFTSTDTQYF
TRBD2	few	TRBV6-2/TRBV6-3	TRBJ2-1	14	CAAGGTNTYNEQFF
TRBD2	NA	TRBV11-2	TRBJ2-1	15	CASSGGTSGDNEQFF
TRBD1	many	TRBV28	TRBJ1-2	15	CASSPLDRVLYGYTF
NA	many	TRBV4-3	TRBJ2-7	15	CASSIRPAASYEQYF
NA	many	TRBV4-3	TRBJ2-1	15	CASSRVSNSYNEQFF
NA	many	TRBV27	TRBJ2-5	11	CASSPGFGQYF